This TCR beta chain came from a study of blood T cells in healthy people across ages. This clonotype was seen only a few times. Antigen: not known. The CDR3 loop spans 14 amino acids. Looked up from germline, CDR1 is SGHRS and CDR2 is YFSETQ. V was pared by 4 bases and J by 3 bases, with 14 bases between. Study conclusions and caveats: Aged donors had fewer naive CD4+ cells and lower diversity than long-lived donors.

For the second PCR, which ran for about 6 to 11 cycles, a sample-barcoded 5' primer and a J-beta primer mix were used. In TCRdb, the 5' RACE reads were re-called with MiXCR into one record per CDR3 protein. The data hold hundreds of thousands of distinct CDR3 sequences, with about 30% observed a single time. The gene calls are TRBV5-1 and TRBJ2-7, with a tentative D call TRBD2 (6 bases). This receptor was identified in a woman older than 75 in good health. The sequencing sample was made of blood. The CDR3 loop is CASSQGFGGYEQYF. The CDR3, as DNA: TGCGCCAGCAGCCAAGGGTTCGGGGGCTACGAGCAGTACTTC.